This section outlines one T cell receptor beta chain sequence together with its context. Its antigen remains undetermined. The record has no base qualities; no much larger clone is one base away. This entry is derived from a study of blood T cell repertoires in COVID-19 (TCRdb year 2020). Context from the whole study: Collaborator samples came from the United States, Italy and Spain and covered acute and convalescent phases of COVID-19. The prospective study material was composed of cDNA or gDNA derived from T cells, B-cell-depleted T cells, or PBMCs. Subjects who had been exposed to COVID-19, were actively infected with it, or had recovered from it provided the deeply sampled blood TCRbeta repertoires that made up the dataset. The repertoires were released in a freely available public database meant as a resource for research on the immune response to SARS-CoV-2. The samples were drawn from two sources: the first 160 participants of the ongoing ImmuneRACE study, and about 1,300 subjects contributed by 6 global collaborators. The sample metadata nearly always contained a de-identified subject ID, COVID-19 status, age in years and sex. Where available, HLA class I and class II types were taken from metadata supplied by the sample provider and were not determined by assay-based typing.

TCRbeta CDR3 regions were amplified from genomic DNA by means of the immunoSEQ Assay, a bias-controlled multiplex PCR. The study's own analysis went as follows. Nucleated cell counts per sample were estimated from amplification of reference gene primers within the assay. Sequence reads were collapsed and filtered to measure the absolute abundance of every unique TCRbeta CDR3 rearrangement. For each sample, productive Simpson clonality was calculated by taking the square root of Simpson's diversity index across productive rearrangements. The immuneACCESS repertoire file appears here via TCRdb, limited to in-frame rearrangements. These files lack a portion of the clones; in checked studies, under half of the deficit traces to unresolved V genes, and the cause of the others is not known. V, J and clone size reflect that table, while D and trimming were determined from the DNA. The sample profile shows 140,000 or so clones; 65% to 85% of them were found once. The leading ten clones occupy 8% of the sample.

Results and caveats for the whole study, not just this receptor: How much clinical and demographic metadata was included differed by source and by participant, and the metadata was provided uncurated.

The collaborating institutions used their own protocols to collect whole blood in K2EDTA tubes. For TCRbeta analysis, collaborator samples were shipped as frozen whole blood, as isolated PBMCs, or as DNA extracted from either sample type. Including cysteine and phenylalanine, the CDR3 has 15 amino acids. CDR3 DNA only is kept here, 45 bases in frame from base 1. The V end gives up 2 bases and the J end 7 bases, leaving 7 bases in the junction not matched to a gene. CDR1 is given as MGHRA and CDR2 as YSYEKL, both from the germline V gene. Recombination connected TRBV4-1 to TRBJ1-1, with 10 middle bases fitting TRBD1. The sequence derives from a human donor in a cohort sampled during active COVID-19. Source material: peripheral blood. The nucleotides are TGCGCCAGCAGCCAACCGGGACAGGGGAAAAATGAAGCTTTCTTT. It translates as CASSQPGQGKNEAFF.